Following are 31 T cell receptor beta chains from one sample sequenced in a study of regulatory T cells in long-lasting Graves disease. PBMC RNA was the source of the TCR library. TCRdb called the reads again in MiXCR, with one record for every CDR3 protein. The sample holds just under 850 distinct CDR3 sequences, 70% to 90% seen once. The sequencing used peripheral blood mononuclear cells (PBMCs), collected with antithyroid drug treatment, in newly diagnosed or persistent Graves disease (not recorded which). These receptors were obtained from a woman between 18 and 29 years old with Graves disease.

The chain links TRBV19 to TRBJ1-2, with TRBD1 as a possible D gene (6 bases). Trimming removed 5 bases from V and 4 bases from J, with 20 bases in between. Germline CDR1 and CDR2: LNHDA and SQIVND (reference sequence). The CDR3 consists of 16 residues. In nucleotides, the CDR3 is TGTGCCAGTAGTCCCAGTCCCGGGACATTTTCCTATGGCTACACCTTC. Protein sequence: CASSPSPGTFSYGYTF. The full variable domain, in which reference TRBV19 and TRBJ1-2 provide the parts outside the CDR3, is DGGITQSPKYLFRKEGQNVTLSCEQNLNHDAMYWYRQDPGQGLRLIYYSQIVNDFQKGDIAEGYSVSREKKESFPLTVTSAQKNPTAFYLCASSPSPGTFSYGYTFGSGTRLTVV.

The CDR3 is CASSLRRQQGAYYEQYF. CDR3 nucleotide sequence: TGTGCCAGCAGTCTGAGGCGGCAACAGGGGGCCTACTACGAGCAGTACTTC. J is TRBJ2-7 and V is TRBV27; 9 bases are a match to TRBD1. The junction had 14 bases not matched to a gene; V was cut back by 5 bases and J by 3 bases. The germline gives CDR1 MNHEY, CDR2 SMNVEV (reference sequence). The CDR3 is 17 residues long.

V gene TRBV10-3 combines with J gene TRBJ1-4; D unclear. Trimming left V 3 bases short and J 6 bases short, with 14 bases between. Germline V gives CDR1 ENHRY, CDR2 SYGVKD. The CDR3 extends over 15 amino acids. CDR3 loop: CAISDPGRADEKLFF. CDR3 bases: TGTGCCATCAGTGACCCGGGGAGGGCGGATGAAAAACTGTTTTTT.

The V call is TRBV2, the J call TRBJ1-1, with TRBD1 as a possible D gene (6 bases). Trimming took 4 bases from V and 4 from J, leaving 10 bases between them. The CDR3 is 13 amino acids. In germline, CDR1 is SNHLY, CDR2 FYNNEI. The CDR3 here is CASSGGRGTEAFF. CDR3 bases: TGTGCCAGCAGTGGGGGGCGGGGCACTGAAGCTTTCTTT.

The V gene is TRBV9, the J gene TRBJ1-1, with a tentative D call TRBD1 (6 bases). Germline-derived CDR1 and CDR2 are SGDLS and YYNGEE. This CDR3 spans 13 amino acids. Trimming left V 5 bases short and J 2 bases short, with 10 bases between. The CDR3 DNA sequence: TGTGCCAGCAGTGGACAGTATAACACTGAAGCTTTCTTT. Its translation: CASSGQYNTEAFF.

The chain employs TRBV6-1 and TRBJ2-1; D possibly matches TRBD1 or TRBD2 (6 bases each). The V gene lost 7 bases and the J gene lost 5 bases, with 15 bases spanning the gap. Germline assignment: CDR1 MNHNS and CDR2 SASEGT. This CDR3 is built from 14 residues. This CDR3 is CASTPSGGHNEQFF. The CDR3 nucleotides read TGTGCCAGCACCCCTAGTGGGGGGCACAATGAGCAGTTCTTC.

This rearrangement joins TRBV19 to TRBJ2-7; 9 nucleotides line up with TRBD1. The V gene end was trimmed by 5 bases and the J gene end by 3 bases; junction bases not matched to a gene: 8. The CDR3 spans 15 residues. Germline loops: CDR1 LNHDA, CDR2 SQIVND (reference sequence). CDR3 amino acids: CASSASGTGSYEQYF. The CDR3 DNA follows: TGTGCCAGTAGTGCGTCCGGGACAGGGAGCTACGAGCAGTACTTC.

This chain links TRBV6-2 or TRBV6-3 with TRBJ2-3, with 12 bases identical to TRBD2. V lost 10 bases to trimming and J lost 7 bases; unmatched junction nucleotides: 15. The CDR3 covers 16 residues. Germline CDR1 MNHEY, CDR2 SVGEGT. The CDR3 region is CAMRTSGTRLVNTQYF. The CDR3 DNA is TGTGCCATGCGGACTAGCGGGACCCGCCTCGTAAATACGCAGTATTTT.

The V call is TRBV28, the J call TRBJ2-5; TRBD1 might be the D (6 bases). CDR1 and CDR2 from the germline V gene are MDHEN and SYDVKM. This CDR3 region has 17 residues. V gave up 7 bases and J gave up 5 bases, with 26 bases separating them. CDR3 nucleotide sequence: TGTGCCAGCAATTCCCCGACCAGGGACAACCGGCGGGAGACCCAGTACTTC. Encoded protein: CASNSPTRDNRRETQYF. The whole variable domain, filled in from reference TRBV28 and TRBJ2-5, reads DVKVTQSSRYLVKRTGEKVFLECVQDMDHENMFWYRQDPGLGLRLIYFSYDVKMKEKGDIPEGYSVSREKKERFSLILESASTNQTSMYLCASNSPTRDNRRETQYFGPGTRLLVL.

Only one count was recorded for this clonotype. The chain carries TRBV12-3 or TRBV12-4 and TRBJ1-2; 10 bases map to TRBD1. The CDR3 covers 13 residues. Unmatched junction bases numbered 5, after V lost 7 bases and J lost 6 bases. CDR3 sequence (DNA): TGTGCCAGCACCCGGACAGGGGGTGATGGCTACACCTTC. It specifies CASTRTGGDGYTF.

The chain has TRBV28 and TRBJ2-1; TRBD2 aligns across 10 bases. Per germline, CDR1 MDHEN and CDR2 SYDVKM. The V gene end was trimmed by 5 bases and the J gene end by 6 bases; junction bases not matched to a gene: 10. The CDR3 length is 16 residues. CDR3 loop: CASSVGSGGVANEQFF. The CDR3 nucleotides read TGTGCCAGCAGTGTAGGGAGCGGGGGGGTAGCCAATGAGCAGTTCTTC.

The chain joins TRBV5-6 to TRBJ1-2, with TRBD1 identical over 9 bases. The V gene end was trimmed by 4 bases and the J gene end by 3 bases; junction bases not matched to a gene: 4. The CDR3 runs 14 residues. Germline assignment: CDR1 SGHDT and CDR2 YYEEEE. This chain's CDR3 is CASSGGQGDYGYTF. The CDR3 DNA sequence: TGTGCCAGCAGCGGGGGACAGGGCGACTATGGCTACACCTTC.

The chain links TRBV29-1 to TRBJ2-5; D ambiguous. CDR1 and CDR2 (germline): SQVTM, ANQGSEA. The CDR3 has 13 amino acids. V lost 1 base and J lost 1, with 7 bases in between. The CDR3 nucleotides are TGCAGCGTTGAAGTGCAGCTCCAAGAGACCCAGTACTTC. It codes for CSVEVQLQETQYF. The variable domain in full, completed from reference TRBV29-1 and TRBJ2-5, reads SAVISQKPSRDICQRGTSLTIQCQVDSQVTMMFWYRQQPGQSLTLIATANQGSEATYESGFVIDKFPISRPNLTFSTLTVSNMSPEDSSIYLCSVEVQLQETQYFGPGTRLLVL.

This clonotype has only one observation. The V call is TRBV28, the J call TRBJ2-7; tentative D call: TRBD2 (5 bases). Trimming took off 3 bases at V and 7 bases at J, with 13 bases between the two ends. Germline CDR1 and CDR2: MDHEN and SYDVKM. This CDR3 has 13 residues. The CDR3 DNA is TGTGCCAGCAGTTTTGGGCGTCCGGGGGAGCAGTACTTC. It is translated as CASSFGRPGEQYF.

The chain couples TRBV20-1 to TRBJ1-2; no reliable D call. Germline V gene sequence: CDR1 DFQATT, CDR2 SNEGSKA (reference sequence). The length of the CDR3 is 14 residues. V was shortened by 3 bases and J by 7 bases, with 18 bases between the two germline ends. The CDR3 bases are TGCAGTGCTAGGGTGTTTGAGGGCCCTCCTGGCTACACCTTC. Translation gives CSARVFEGPPGYTF.

This clonotype has just one count. The V gene is TRBV11-2, the J gene TRBJ1-2; no clear D. The V end was cut by 1 base, the J end by 4 bases, with 13 bases between. The CDR3 covers 15 residues. Germline lookup yields CDR1 SGHAT and CDR2 FQNNGV. The CDR3 DNA is TGTGCCAGCAGCTTAGGGCCCGAGGCAGCCTATGGCTACACCTTC. It is translated as CASSLGPEAAYGYTF. The full variable domain, its missing parts supplied by reference TRBV11-2 and TRBJ1-2, is EAGVAQSPRYKIIEKRQSVAFWCNPISGHATLYWYQQILGQGPKLLIQFQNNGVVDDSQLPKDRFSAERLKGVDSTLKIQPAKLEDSAVYLCASSLGPEAAYGYTFGSGTRLTVV.

This rearrangement joins TRBV30 to TRBJ2-1; D is unclear. V was cut by 3 bases and J by 8 bases, with 8 bases left in between. CDR1 and CDR2 (germline): GTSNPN, SVGIG (reference sequence). The CDR3 runs to 11 residues. Written as DNA, the CDR3 is TGTGCCTGGAGATTCTTGGATGAGCAGTTCTTC. It specifies CAWRFLDEQFF.

This clonotype was counted between two and nine times. The CDR3 spells CASSLSQGGYEQFF. CDR3 DNA: TGTGCCAGCAGTTTATCCCAGGGAGGGTATGAGCAGTTCTTC. The rearrangement joins TRBV27 to TRBJ2-1; 7 bases map to TRBD2. J gave up 8 bases and V 0 bases, and 4 bases lay outside the gene matches. Germline-derived CDR1 and CDR2 are MNHEY and SMNVEV (reference sequence). The CDR3 has 14 residues.

CDR3 DNA sequence: TGTGCCAGCAGCATAATCAGCGGTGAAAAACTGTTTTTT. As protein: CASSIISGEKLFF. The chain couples TRBV7-3 to TRBJ1-4, with unresolved D. This CDR3 region has 13 residues. Germline loops: CDR1 SGHTA, CDR2 FQGTGA. V lost 5 bases and J 7 bases, leaving 11 bases between the germline ends.

The J gene is TRBJ2-3, the V gene TRBV9; a weak D match, TRBD2 (5 bases). The V and J ends lost 5 bases and 6 bases respectively, with 10 bases between them. CDR3 length: 12 amino acids. Germline assignment: CDR1 SGDLS and CDR2 YYNGEE. The DNA of the CDR3 is TGTGCCAGCAGTGCGGAGGCGGATACGCAGTATTTT. As protein: CASSAEADTQYF.

The chain uses TRBV5-1 and TRBJ1-2, with 8 bases lining up with TRBD1. Germline values: CDR1 SGHRS, CDR2 YFSETQ. J was trimmed by 4 bases and V by 0 bases; bases with no gene match: 5. The CDR3 has 15 amino acids. CDR3 loop: CASSLAAGQGYGYTF. CDR3 bases: TGCGCCAGCAGCTTGGCCGCCGGACAGGGCTATGGCTACACCTTC.

This clonotype was seen only a few times. This CDR3 reads CASSLLRFSPLHF. CDR3 DNA sequence: TGCGCCAGCAGCTTGTTGAGGTTTTCACCCCTCCACTTT. This rearrangement joins TRBV5-1 to TRBJ1-6; no reliable D call. CDR1 SGHRS and CDR2 YFSETQ come from the germline V gene. Trimming pared 1 base from V and 9 bases from J, leaving 8 bases between. The length of the CDR3 is 13 residues.

This clonotype was picked up one time. The chain combines TRBV5-1 with TRBJ2-3; tentative D call: TRBD2 (6 bases). This CDR3 has 15 amino acids. With 5 bases removed from V and 2 bases from J, the gap between germline ends came to 15 bases. CDR1 is SGHRS and CDR2 is YFSETQ in the germline V gene. The DNA for the CDR3 is TGCGCCAGCAGTTTTGACGGGGACTCCACAGATACGCAGTATTTT. This codes for CASSFDGDSTDTQYF. Complete variable domain (other parts from reference TRBV5-1 and TRBJ2-3): KAGVTQTPRYLIKTRGQQVTLSCSPISGHRSVSWYQQTPGQGLQFLFEYFSETQRNKGNFPGRFSGRQFSNSRSEMNVSTLELGDSALYLCASSFDGDSTDTQYFGPGTRLTVL.

The chain employs TRBV5-1 and TRBJ2-7, with D perhaps matching TRBD1 (6 bases). Between the trimmed V and J ends, which lost 3 bases and 1 base, there was a span of 8 bases. CDR3 length: 13 amino acids. CDR1 SGHRS and CDR2 YFSETQ come from the germline V gene. The DNA of the CDR3 is TGCGCCAGCAGCTACGGACAGTCCTACGAGCAGTACTTC. Translation: CASSYGQSYEQYF.

This chain joins TRBV28 and TRBJ1-2, with 9 nucleotides matching TRBD1. The CDR3 covers 14 residues. The germline CDR1 and CDR2 sequences are MDHEN and SYDVKM. Trimming at V came to 6 bases and at J to 4 bases, leaving 6 bases not matched to a gene. CDR3 residues: CASRPGQGLYGYTF. The CDR3 nucleotides read TGTGCCAGCAGACCGGGACAGGGCCTCTATGGCTACACCTTC.

The chain links TRBV20-1 to TRBJ2-5, with 8 bases that match TRBD1. After removal of 0 bases from V and 7 bases from J, the junction contained 7 bases not matched to a gene. CDR1 and CDR2 (germline): DFQATT, SNEGSKA (reference sequence). The length of the CDR3 is 14 residues. The CDR3 spells CSARDHVTGVTQYF. The CDR3 coding sequence is TGCAGTGCTAGAGATCATGTGACAGGGGTGACCCAGTACTTC.

In its sample, this clonotype was seen a few times. V and J are TRBV6-5 and TRBJ1-5; 11 nucleotides match TRBD1. J lost 4 bases, V lost 2 bases, and 1 base had no gene match. The CDR3 sequence is 15 residues long. Per the germline V gene, CDR1 is MNHEY and CDR2 is SVGAGI. The DNA for the CDR3 is TGTGCCAGCAGTTACGGACAGGGGGCTAATCAGCCCCAGCATTTT. Translating gives CASSYGQGANQPQHF.

V usage is TRBV4-2 and J usage is TRBJ1-2, with TRBD1 matching 10 bases. The CDR3 covers 18 residues. J gave up 3 bases and V 0 bases, and 10 bases lay outside the gene matches. CDR1 and CDR2 (germline): LGHNA, YNFKEQ. The chain's CDR3 is CASSQEVGQGVTHYGYTF. The CDR3 coding sequence is TGTGCCAGCAGCCAAGAGGTTGGACAGGGGGTTACGCACTATGGCTACACCTTC.

This rearrangement joins TRBV11-1 to TRBJ1-1; D is undetermined. The CDR3 totals 12 residues. Germline CDR1 and CDR2: SGHAT and FQDESV (reference sequence). Deletions cut 2 bases from V and 5 bases from J, with 6 bases between. The CDR3 reads CASSLLGTEAFF. The CDR3 DNA follows: TGTGCCAGCAGCTTACTGGGGACTGAAGCTTTCTTT.

This chain joins TRBV18 and TRBJ1-2, with D hard to call. There are 13 residues in the CDR3. Germline V gene lookup returns CDR1 KGHSH and CDR2 LQKENI. Trimming pared 6 bases from V and 1 base from J, leaving 9 bases between. The CDR3 region has the DNA TGTGCCAGCTCCCAAGGCAGTAACTATGGCTACACCTTC. Amino acid sequence: CASSQGSNYGYTF.

This chain links TRBV19 with TRBJ2-2; 9 bases align to TRBD1. This CDR3 spans 14 amino acids. From germline, CDR1 is LNHDA and CDR2 SQIVND (reference sequence). The V and J ends lost 7 bases and 6 bases, in that order; junction bases with no gene match: 6. CDR3 sequence: CASTGTGKSGELFF. CDR3 nucleotide sequence: TGTGCCAGTACCGGGACAGGGAAATCCGGGGAGCTGTTTTTT.